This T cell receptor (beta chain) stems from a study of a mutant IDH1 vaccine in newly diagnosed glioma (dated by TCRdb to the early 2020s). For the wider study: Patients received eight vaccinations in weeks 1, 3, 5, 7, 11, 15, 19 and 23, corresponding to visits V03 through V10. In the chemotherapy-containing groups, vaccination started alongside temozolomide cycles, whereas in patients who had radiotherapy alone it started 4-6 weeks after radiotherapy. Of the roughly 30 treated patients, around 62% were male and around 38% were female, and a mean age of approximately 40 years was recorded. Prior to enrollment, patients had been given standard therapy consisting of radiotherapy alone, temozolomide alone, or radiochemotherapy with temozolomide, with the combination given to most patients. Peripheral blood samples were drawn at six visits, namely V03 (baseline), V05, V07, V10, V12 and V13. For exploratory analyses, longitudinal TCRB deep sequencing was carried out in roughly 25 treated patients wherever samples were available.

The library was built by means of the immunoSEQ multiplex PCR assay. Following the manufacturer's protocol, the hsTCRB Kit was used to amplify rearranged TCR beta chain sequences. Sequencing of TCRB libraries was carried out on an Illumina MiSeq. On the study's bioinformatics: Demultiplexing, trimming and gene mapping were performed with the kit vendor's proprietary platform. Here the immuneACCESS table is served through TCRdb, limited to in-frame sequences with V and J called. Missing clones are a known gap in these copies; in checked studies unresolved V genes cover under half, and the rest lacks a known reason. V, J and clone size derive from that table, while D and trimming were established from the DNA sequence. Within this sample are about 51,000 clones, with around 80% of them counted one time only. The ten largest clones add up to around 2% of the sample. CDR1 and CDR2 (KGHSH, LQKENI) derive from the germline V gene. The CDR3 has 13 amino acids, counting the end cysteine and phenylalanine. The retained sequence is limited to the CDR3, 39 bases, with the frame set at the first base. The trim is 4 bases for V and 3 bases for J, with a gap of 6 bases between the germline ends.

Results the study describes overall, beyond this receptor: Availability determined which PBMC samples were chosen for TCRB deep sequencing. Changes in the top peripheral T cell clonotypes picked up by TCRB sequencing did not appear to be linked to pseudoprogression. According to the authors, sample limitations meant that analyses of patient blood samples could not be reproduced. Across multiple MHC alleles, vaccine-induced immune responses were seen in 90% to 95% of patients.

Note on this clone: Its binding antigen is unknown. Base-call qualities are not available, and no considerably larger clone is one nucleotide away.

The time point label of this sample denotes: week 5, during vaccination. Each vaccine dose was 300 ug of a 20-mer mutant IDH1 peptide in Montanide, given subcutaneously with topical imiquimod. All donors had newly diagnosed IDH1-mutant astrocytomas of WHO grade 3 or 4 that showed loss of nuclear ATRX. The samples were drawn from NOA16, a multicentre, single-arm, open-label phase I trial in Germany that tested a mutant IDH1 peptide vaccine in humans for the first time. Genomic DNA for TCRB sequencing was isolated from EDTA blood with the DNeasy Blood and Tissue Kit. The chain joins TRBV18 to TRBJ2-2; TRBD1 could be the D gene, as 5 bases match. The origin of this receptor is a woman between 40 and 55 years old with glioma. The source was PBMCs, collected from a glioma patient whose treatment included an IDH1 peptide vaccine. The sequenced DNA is TGTGCCAGCTCACGGACATACACCGGGGAGCTGTTTTTT. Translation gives CASSRTYTGELFF. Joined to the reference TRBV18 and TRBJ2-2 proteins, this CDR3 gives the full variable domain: NAGVMQNPRHLVRRRGQEARLRCSPMKGHSHVYWYRQLPEEGLKFMVYLQKENIIDESGMPKERFSAEFPKEGPSILRIQQVVRGDSAAYFCASSRTYTGELFFGEGSRLTVL.